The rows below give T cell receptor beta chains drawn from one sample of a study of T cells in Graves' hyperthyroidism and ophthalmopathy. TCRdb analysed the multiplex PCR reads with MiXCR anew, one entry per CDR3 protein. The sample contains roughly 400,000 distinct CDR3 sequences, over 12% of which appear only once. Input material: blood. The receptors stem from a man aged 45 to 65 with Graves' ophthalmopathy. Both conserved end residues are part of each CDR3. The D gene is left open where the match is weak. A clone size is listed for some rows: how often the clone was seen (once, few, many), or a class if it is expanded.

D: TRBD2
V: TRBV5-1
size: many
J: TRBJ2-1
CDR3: CASRYTSGSISSYNEQFF
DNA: TGCGCCAGCAGATACACTAGCGGGTCCATTAGCTCCTACAATGAGCAGTTCTTC

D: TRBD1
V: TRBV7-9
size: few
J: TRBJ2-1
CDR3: CASRPPERGLDNEQFF
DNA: TGTGCCAGCAGGCCCCCTGAGAGGGGGCTCGACAATGAGCAGTTCTTC

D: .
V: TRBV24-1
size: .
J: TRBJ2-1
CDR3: CATSVRGETYNEQFF
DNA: TGTGCCACCAGTGTTAGGGGGGAAACCTACAATGAGCAGTTCTTC

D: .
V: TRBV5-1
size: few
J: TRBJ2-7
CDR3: CASSRGPSSNYEQYF
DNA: TGCGCCAGCAGCCGCGGGCCGTCAAGTAACTACGAGCAGTACTTC

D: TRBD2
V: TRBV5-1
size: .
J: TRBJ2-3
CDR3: CASSSGLAGGTDTQYF
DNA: TGCGCCAGCAGCTCGGGACTAGCGGGAGGAACAGATACGCAGTATTTT

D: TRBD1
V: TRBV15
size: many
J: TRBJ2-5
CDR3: CATSIQGPKETQYF
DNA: TGTGCCACCAGCATACAGGGGCCGAAGGAGACCCAGTACTTC

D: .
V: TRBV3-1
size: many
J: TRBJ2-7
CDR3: CASSQPPYYEQYF
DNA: TGTGCCAGCAGCCAACCGCCTTACTACGAGCAGTACTTC

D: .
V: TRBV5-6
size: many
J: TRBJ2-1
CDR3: CASSLRYEQFF
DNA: TGTGCCAGCAGCTTGAGATATGAGCAGTTCTTC

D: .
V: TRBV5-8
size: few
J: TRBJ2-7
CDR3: CASSLEGVTFFWGNEQYF
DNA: TGTGCCAGCAGCTTGGAGGGAGTTACCTTTTTTTGGGGTAACGAGCAGTACTTC

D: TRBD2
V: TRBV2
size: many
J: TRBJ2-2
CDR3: CARTGTSGSRGELFF
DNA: TGTGCTAGAACCGGGACTAGCGGGAGCCGTGGGGAGCTGTTTTTT

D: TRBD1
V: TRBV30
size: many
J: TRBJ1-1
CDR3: CAYRDRNTEAFF
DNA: TGTGCCTACCGGGACAGGAACACTGAAGCTTTCTTT

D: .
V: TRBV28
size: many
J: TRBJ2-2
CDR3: CASSWGLLLTGELFF
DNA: TGTGCCAGCAGTTGGGGGCTACTATTAACCGGGGAGCTGTTTTTT

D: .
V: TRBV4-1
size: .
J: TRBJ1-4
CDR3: CASSTQGRNPTNEKLFF
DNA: TGCGCCAGCAGTACACAAGGCAGAAACCCAACTAATGAAAAACTGTTTTTT

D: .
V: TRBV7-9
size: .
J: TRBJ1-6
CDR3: CASSSGPGSPLHF
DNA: TGTGCCAGCAGCTCGGGCCCTGGTTCACCCCTCCACTTT

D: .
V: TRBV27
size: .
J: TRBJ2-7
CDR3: CASSRPAGREQYF
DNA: TGTGCCAGCAGTAGACCCGCGGGCCGGGAGCAGTACTTC

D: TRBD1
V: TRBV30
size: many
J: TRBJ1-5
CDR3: CAWESAGGQPQHF
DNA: TGTGCCTGGGAATCCGCAGGGGGTCAGCCCCAGCATTTT

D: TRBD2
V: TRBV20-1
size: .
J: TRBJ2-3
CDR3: CSARAPSGRDTQYF
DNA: TGCAGTGCTAGAGCGCCTAGCGGGAGGGATACGCAGTATTTT

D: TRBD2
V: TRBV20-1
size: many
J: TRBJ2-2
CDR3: CSASGGKGLAGGPSGELFF
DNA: TGCAGTGCTAGTGGTGGGAAGGGGCTAGCGGGAGGGCCTTCCGGGGAGCTGTTTTTT

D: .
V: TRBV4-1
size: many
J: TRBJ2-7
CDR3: CASRQLHQGFDEQYF
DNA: TGCGCCAGCAGACAACTCCACCAGGGGTTTGACGAGCAGTACTTC

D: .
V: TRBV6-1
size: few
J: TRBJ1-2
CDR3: CASSLHPRTYGYTF
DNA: TGTGCCAGCAGTCTCCATCCCCGGACCTATGGCTACACCTTC

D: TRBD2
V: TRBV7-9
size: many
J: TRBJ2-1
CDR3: CASSLISGTTNPPGWQFF
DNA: TGTGCCAGCAGCTTAATCTCCGGGACTACAAATCCTCCGGGTTGGCAGTTCTTC

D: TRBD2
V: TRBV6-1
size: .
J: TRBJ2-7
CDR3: CASSATSGRAYEQYF
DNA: TGTGCCAGCAGTGCGACTAGCGGGAGGGCCTACGAGCAGTACTTC

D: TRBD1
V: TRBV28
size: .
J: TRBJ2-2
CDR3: CASRRRTGGYTRELFF
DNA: TGTGCCAGCAGACGCCGGACAGGGGGGTACACCCGGGAGCTGTTTTTT

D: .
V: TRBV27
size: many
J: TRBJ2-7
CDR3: CASSLRQATFSYEQYF
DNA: TGTGCCAGCAGCTTACGACAGGCGACCTTCTCCTACGAGCAGTACTTC

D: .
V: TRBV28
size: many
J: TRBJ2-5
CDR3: CASSLGRKGETQYF
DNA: TGTGCCAGCAGTTTGGGACGGAAGGGAGAGACCCAGTACTTC

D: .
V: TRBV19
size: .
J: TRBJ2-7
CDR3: CASSDRDYEQYF
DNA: TGTGCCAGTAGTGACCGGGACTACGAGCAGTACTTC

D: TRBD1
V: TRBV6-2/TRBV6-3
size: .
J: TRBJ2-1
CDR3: CASSSRQGRYNEQFF
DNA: TGTGCCAGCAGTTCGCGACAGGGCCGATACAATGAGCAGTTCTTC

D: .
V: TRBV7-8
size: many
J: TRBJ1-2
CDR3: CASSLEDGGLANYGYTF
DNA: TGTGCCAGCAGCCTAGAAGACGGGGGCCTGGCTAACTATGGCTACACCTTC

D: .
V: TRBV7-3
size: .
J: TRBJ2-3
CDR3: CASSLGQRDTQYF
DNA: TGTGCCAGCAGCTTAGGACAACGAGATACGCAGTATTTT

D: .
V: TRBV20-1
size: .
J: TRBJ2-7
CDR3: CSAAGASSYEQYF
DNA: TGCAGTGCGGCCGGGGCGTCCTCCTACGAGCAGTACTTC

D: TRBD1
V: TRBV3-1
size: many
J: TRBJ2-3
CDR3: CASSPGQGVTDTQYF
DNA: TGTGCCAGCAGCCCCGGACAGGGTGTCACAGATACGCAGTATTTT

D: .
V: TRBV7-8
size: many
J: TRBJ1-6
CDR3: CASSLVNSPLHF
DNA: TGTGCCAGCAGCTTAGTGAATTCACCCCTCCACTTT

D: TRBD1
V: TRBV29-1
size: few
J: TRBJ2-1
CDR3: CSVQGGAGGDEQFF
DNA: TGCAGCGTCCAAGGGGGCGCCGGTGGCGATGAGCAGTTCTTC

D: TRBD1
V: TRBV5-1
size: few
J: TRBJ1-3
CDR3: CASSLGQGTDSGNTIYF
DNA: TGCGCCAGCAGCTTGGGACAGGGTACCGACTCTGGAAACACCATATATTTT

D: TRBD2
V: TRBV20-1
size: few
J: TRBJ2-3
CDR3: CSASWLAANDTQYF
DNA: TGCAGTGCTAGTTGGCTAGCGGCGAACGATACGCAGTATTTT

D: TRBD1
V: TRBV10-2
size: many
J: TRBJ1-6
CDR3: CASSDGQGANRSPLHF
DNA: TGCGCCAGCAGTGATGGACAGGGGGCGAATAGATCACCCCTCCACTTT

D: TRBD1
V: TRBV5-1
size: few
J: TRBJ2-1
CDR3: CASSLEGQAYNEQFF
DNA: TGCGCCAGCAGCTTGGAGGGACAGGCTTACAATGAGCAGTTCTTC

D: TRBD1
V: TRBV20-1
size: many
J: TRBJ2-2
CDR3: CSAADRGGANTGELFF
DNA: TGCAGTGCCGCGGACAGGGGCGGCGCGAACACCGGGGAGCTGTTTTTT

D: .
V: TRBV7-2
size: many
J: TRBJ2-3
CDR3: CASSLVGGTIDTQYF
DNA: TGTGCCAGCAGCTTAGTCGGAGGTACAATCGATACGCAGTATTTT

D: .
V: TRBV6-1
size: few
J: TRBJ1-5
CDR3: CASSEGAILGQPQHF
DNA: TGTGCCAGCAGTGAGGGGGCGATCTTAGGGCAGCCCCAGCATTTT

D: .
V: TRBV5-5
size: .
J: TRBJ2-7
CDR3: CASSLATGFEQYF
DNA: TGTGCCAGCAGCTTGGCAACAGGGTTTGAGCAGTACTTC

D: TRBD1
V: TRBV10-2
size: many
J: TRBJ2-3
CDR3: CASKEQGGTDTQYF
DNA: TGCGCCAGCAAGGAACAGGGGGGCACAGATACGCAGTATTTT

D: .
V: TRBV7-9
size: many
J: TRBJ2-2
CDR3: CASRSRRTGELFF
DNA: TGTGCCAGCAGGTCCCGTAGGACCGGGGAGCTGTTTTTT

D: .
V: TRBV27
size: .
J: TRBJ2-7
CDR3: CASSYGLEQYF
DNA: TGTGCCAGCAGTTACGGGCTCGAGCAGTACTTC

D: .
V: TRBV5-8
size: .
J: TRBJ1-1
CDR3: CASSRRPQGYTEAFF
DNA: TGTGCCAGCAGCCGGAGGCCCCAAGGGTACACTGAAGCTTTCTTT

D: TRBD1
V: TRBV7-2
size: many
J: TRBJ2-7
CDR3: CASGYAGQGADEQYF
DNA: TGTGCCAGCGGTTACGCTGGACAGGGGGCCGACGAGCAGTACTTC